This T cell receptor (beta chain) was captured by sequencing in a study of T cells expressing NK-cell markers. Study-level information: Sorted T-cell subsets CD3+CD56+NKG2C+, CD3+CD56+NKG2C- and CD3+CD56-NKG2C+ were TCR beta-sequenced. Seven of the eight sequenced donors were HCMV-seropositive; one was seronegative.

Study-level points and caveats: Whether expanded NKG2C+ T cell clones recognized HCMV stayed uncertain.

Synthesis of TCR beta cDNA relied on 5'RACE template switching carrying UMIs. One entry per CDR3 protein, without DNA, is what TCRdb gives after re-calling the 5' RACE reads. The sample table sets out 130,000 to 150,000 distinct CDR3 sequences. The CDR3 spans 17 residues. The germline V gene has CDR1 MGHDK and CDR2 SYGVNS. As to this clonotype: No antigen is known for it.

The rearrangement links TRBV25-1 to TRBJ2-3. The sequenced material came from blood T cells: a sorted CD56 or NKG2C T cell subset, CD4+ or CD8+ T cells, or bulk PBMC T cells (not recorded which). The clonotype comes from a man aged 18 to 30 in good health. CDR3: CASSEFGLGSSTDTQYF. Filled out from reference TRBV25-1 and TRBJ2-3, the complete variable domain reads EADIYQTPRYLVIGTGKKITLECSQTMGHDKMYWYQQDPGMELHLIHYSYGVNSTEKGDLSSESTVSRIRTEHFPLTLESARPSHTSQYLCASSEFGLGSSTDTQYFGPGTRLTVL.